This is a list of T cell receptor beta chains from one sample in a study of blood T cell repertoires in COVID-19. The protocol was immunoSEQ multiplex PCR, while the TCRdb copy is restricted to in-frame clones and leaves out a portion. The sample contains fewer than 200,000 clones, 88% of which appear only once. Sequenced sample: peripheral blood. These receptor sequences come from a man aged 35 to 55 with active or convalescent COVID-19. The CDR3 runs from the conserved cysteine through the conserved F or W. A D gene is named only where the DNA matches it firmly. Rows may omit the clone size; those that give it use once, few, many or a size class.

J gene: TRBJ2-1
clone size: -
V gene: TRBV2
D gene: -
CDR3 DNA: TGTGCCAGCAGTATTAACCCAGGCGTCAGCTCCTACAATGAGCAGTTCTTC
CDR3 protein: CASSINPGVSSYNEQFF

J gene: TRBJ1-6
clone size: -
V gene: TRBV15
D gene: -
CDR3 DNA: TGTGCCACCAGTCTGCTGCGGGATTCACCCCTCCACTTT
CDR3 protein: CATSLLRDSPLHF

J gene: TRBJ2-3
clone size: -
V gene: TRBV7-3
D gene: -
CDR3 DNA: TGTGCCAGCAGCTTCGACACCTTCAGCACAGATACGCAGTATTTT
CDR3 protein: CASSFDTFSTDTQYF

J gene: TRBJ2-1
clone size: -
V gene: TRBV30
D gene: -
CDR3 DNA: TGTGCCTGGAGTGTAGGGGGTGAGCAGTTCTTC
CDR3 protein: CAWSVGGEQFF

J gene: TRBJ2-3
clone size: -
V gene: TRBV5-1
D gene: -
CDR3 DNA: TGCGCCAGCAGCCCGGAGGGGTATACGCAGTATTTT
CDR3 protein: CASSPEGYTQYF

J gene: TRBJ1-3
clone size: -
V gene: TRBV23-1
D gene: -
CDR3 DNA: TGCGCCAGCAGTCCCCTTGGACTGGGAAACACCATATATTTT
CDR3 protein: CASSPLGLGNTIYF

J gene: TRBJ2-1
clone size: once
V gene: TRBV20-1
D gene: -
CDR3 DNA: TGCAGCGCGATATCGACAGGTGAGCAGTTCTTC
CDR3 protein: CSAISTGEQFF

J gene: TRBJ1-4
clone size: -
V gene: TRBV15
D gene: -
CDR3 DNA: TGTGCCACCAGCAGAGATTTGGCCCGGGCTAATGAAAAACTGTTTTTT
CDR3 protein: CATSRDLARANEKLFF

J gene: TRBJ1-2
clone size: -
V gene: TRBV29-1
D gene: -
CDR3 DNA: TGCAGCGTTTCCACAGGGCTCTATGGCTACACCTTC
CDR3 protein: CSVSTGLYGYTF

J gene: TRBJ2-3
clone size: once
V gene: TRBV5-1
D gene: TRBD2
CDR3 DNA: TGCGCCAGCAGCTTGTCGGGGGGTTTTAGCACAGATACGCAGTATTTT
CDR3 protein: CASSLSGGFSTDTQYF

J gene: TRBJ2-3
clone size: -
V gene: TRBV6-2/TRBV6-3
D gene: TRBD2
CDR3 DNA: TGTGCCAGCAGTTTCAGTCCGGGACTAGCGGGGGCCTATTCCACAGATACGCAGTATTTT
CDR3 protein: CASSFSPGLAGAYSTDTQYF

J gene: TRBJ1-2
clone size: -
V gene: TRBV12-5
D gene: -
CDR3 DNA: TGTGCTAGTGGTTTGGTACTCGGGAGGGTTGGTGTGGACTATGGCTACACCTTC
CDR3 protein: CASGLVLGRVGVDYGYTF

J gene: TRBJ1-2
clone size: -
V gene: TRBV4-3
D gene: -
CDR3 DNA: TGCGCCAGCAGCCAAGATGGACAGACATATGGCTACACCTTC
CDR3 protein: CASSQDGQTYGYTF

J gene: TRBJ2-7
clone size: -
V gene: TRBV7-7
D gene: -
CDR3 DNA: TGTGCCAGCAGCCTGACGGGTGGCTACGAGCAGTACTTC
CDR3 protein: CASSLTGGYEQYF

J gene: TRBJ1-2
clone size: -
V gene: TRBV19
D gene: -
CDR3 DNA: TGTGCCAGTAGTACCCAACAGACAGGCTATGGCTACACCTTC
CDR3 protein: CASSTQQTGYGYTF

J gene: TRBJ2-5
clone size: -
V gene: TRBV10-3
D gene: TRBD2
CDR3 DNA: TGTGCCATCAGGGGGACTAGCGGGCCTCAAGAGACCCAGTACTTC
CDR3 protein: CAIRGTSGPQETQYF

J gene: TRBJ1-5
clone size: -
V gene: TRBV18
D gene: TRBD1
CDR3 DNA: TGTGCCAGCTCACCACAGGGGGCGCTTAGCAATCAGCCCCAGCATTTT
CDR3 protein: CASSPQGALSNQPQHF

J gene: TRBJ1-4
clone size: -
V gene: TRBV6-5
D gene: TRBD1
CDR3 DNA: TGTGCCACCCGACAGGGCACTAATGAAAAACTGTTTTTT
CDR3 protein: CATRQGTNEKLFF

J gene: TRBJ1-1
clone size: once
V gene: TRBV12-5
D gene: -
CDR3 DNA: TGTGCTAGTGGTTTGGTAGGGGCCACTGAAGCTTTCTTT
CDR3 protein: CASGLVGATEAFF

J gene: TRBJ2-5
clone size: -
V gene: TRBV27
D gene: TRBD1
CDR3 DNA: TGTGCCAGCAGTCCGTGGACAGGGGGTGAGCGAGAGACCCAGTACTTC
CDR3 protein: CASSPWTGGERETQYF

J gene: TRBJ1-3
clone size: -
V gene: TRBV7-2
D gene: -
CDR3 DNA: TGTGCCAGCAGCTTAGCGGGGAGAGGAAACACCATATATTTT
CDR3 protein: CASSLAGRGNTIYF

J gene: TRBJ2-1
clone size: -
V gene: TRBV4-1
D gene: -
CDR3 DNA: TGCGCCAGCAGCCAAGATCCAGGGGTAGTAGGGGGGGACAATGAGCAGTTCTTC
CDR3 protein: CASSQDPGVVGGDNEQFF

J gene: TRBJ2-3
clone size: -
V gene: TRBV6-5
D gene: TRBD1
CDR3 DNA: TGTGCCAGCAGTTGGGACAGGGGCACAGATACGCAGTATTTT
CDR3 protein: CASSWDRGTDTQYF

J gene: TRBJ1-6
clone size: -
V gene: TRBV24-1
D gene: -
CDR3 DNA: TGTGCCACCGGGCTGGGTTCTGGAGGGTGTAATTCACCCCTCCACTTT
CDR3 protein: CATGLGSGGCNSPLHF

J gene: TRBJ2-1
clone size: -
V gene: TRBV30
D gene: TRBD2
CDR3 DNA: TGTGCCTGGAGTCCCCGACTAGGAGCGGGAGGGATCTACAATGAGCAGTTCTTC
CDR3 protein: CAWSPRLGAGGIYNEQFF

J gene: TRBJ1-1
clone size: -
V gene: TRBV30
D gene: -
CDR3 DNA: TGTGCCTGGGCCTCTTCGAGTGACACTGAAGCTTTCTTT
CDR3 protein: CAWASSSDTEAFF

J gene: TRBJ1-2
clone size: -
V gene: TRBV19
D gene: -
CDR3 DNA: TGTGCCAGTAGTCTCGCCACAGGGTATGGCTACACCTTC
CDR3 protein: CASSLATGYGYTF

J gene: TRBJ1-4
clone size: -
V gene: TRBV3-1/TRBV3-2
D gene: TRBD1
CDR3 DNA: TGTGCCAGCAGCCAAAGGCAGGGGGGCTTTAATGAAAAACTGTTTTTT
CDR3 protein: CASSQRQGGFNEKLFF

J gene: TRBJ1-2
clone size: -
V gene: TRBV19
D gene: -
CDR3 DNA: TGTGCCAGTAGTCCCCAACAGGGAACCTATGGCTACACCTTC
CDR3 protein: CASSPQQGTYGYTF

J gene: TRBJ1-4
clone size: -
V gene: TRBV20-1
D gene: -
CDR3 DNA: TGCAGTGCTTCAGATAATGAAAAACTGTTTTTT
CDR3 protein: CSASDNEKLFF

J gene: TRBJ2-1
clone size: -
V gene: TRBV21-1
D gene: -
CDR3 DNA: TGTGCCAGCAGCAAAGATCAGAGCATAGTGGGGGGACCGGGCCCCAATGAGCAGTTCTTC
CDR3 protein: CASSKDQSIVGGPGPNEQFF

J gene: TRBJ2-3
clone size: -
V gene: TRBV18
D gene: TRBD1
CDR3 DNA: TGTGCCAGCTCATCCCGGGACAGGGTCGGCACAGATACGCAGTATTTT
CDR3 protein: CASSSRDRVGTDTQYF

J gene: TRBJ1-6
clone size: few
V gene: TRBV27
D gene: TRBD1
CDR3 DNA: TGTGCCAGCAGTATTCTTTCGACAGGGGGTAATTCACCCCTCCACTTT
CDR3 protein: CASSILSTGGNSPLHF

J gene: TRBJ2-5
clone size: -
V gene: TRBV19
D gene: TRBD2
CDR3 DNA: TGTGCCAGTACGGGGACTAGCGGGAGCAGGGCGGAGACCCAGTACTTC
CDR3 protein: CASTGTSGSRAETQYF